This is a list of T cell receptor beta chains from one sample in a study of CD8 T cells in ankylosing spondylitis. TCRdb passed the 5' RACE reads through MiXCR, listing each CDR3 protein once. The profile covers more than 500,000 distinct CDR3 sequences, with 5.3% appearing a single time and approximately 4% taken by the ten largest. Sequencing was carried out using blood, either unsorted or a sorted T cell fraction (not recorded which). These receptors were obtained from a male donor with ankylosing spondylitis. CDR3s include the opening cysteine and the closing phenylalanine or tryptophan. D genes are given only for firm matches. Clone size is given for some rows only: seen once, a few or many times, or a class if the clone is expanded.

v_gene	j_gene	abundance	d_gene	CDR3aa	CDR3nt
TRBV4-1	TRBJ2-3	many	-	CASSQLYRGRTDTQYF	TGCGCCAGCAGCCAATTATACCGGGGGCGCACAGATACGCAGTATTTT
TRBV11-2	TRBJ1-2	few	-	CASSLGWVNGYTF	TGTGCCAGCAGCTTAGGCTGGGTGAATGGCTACACCTTC
TRBV6-2/TRBV6-3	TRBJ2-7	-	-	CASSYTAGDKYF	TGTGCCAGCAGTTACACTGCAGGGGATAAGTACTTC
TRBV28	TRBJ2-7	few	-	CASSQSSGQSEQYF	TGTGCCAGCAGTCAGTCTTCAGGGCAAAGCGAGCAGTACTTC
TRBV5-1	TRBJ1-1	many	-	CASSLVGQNTEAFF	TGCGCCAGCAGCTTGGTTGGACAGAACACTGAAGCTTTCTTT
TRBV18	TRBJ1-2	-	-	CASSSSSAYGYTF	TGTGCCAGCTCATCAAGTTCCGCCTATGGCTACACCTTC
TRBV6-1	TRBJ2-3	many	-	CASRRGPWGTDTQYF	TGTGCCAGCCGCCGAGGGCCCTGGGGCACAGATACGCAGTATTTT
TRBV4-2	TRBJ2-7	many	-	CASSQEWKGEEQYF	TGTGCCAGCAGCCAAGAGTGGAAGGGGGAAGAGCAGTACTTC
TRBV20-1	TRBJ2-7	many	TRBD1	CSASDRVYEQYF	TGCAGTGCCTCCGACAGGGTCTACGAGCAGTACTTC
TRBV6-5	TRBJ2-2	many	-	CASRRVTGELFF	TGTGCCAGCAGGCGGGTCACCGGGGAGCTGTTTTTT
TRBV4-2	TRBJ2-7	many	TRBD2	CASSLIGLAGGREQYF	TGTGCCAGCAGCCTTATAGGACTAGCGGGGGGGAGAGAGCAGTACTTC
TRBV10-3	TRBJ1-2	many	-	CAISVDSYGYTF	TGTGCCATCAGCGTTGACAGCTATGGCTACACCTTC
TRBV5-1	TRBJ2-1	many	TRBD2	CASSAGTRDYNEQFF	TGCGCCAGCAGCGCCGGGACTAGGGATTACAATGAGCAGTTCTTC
TRBV5-1	TRBJ2-1	many	TRBD2	CASSSLAGGDEQFF	TGCGCCAGCAGCTCACTAGCGGGAGGGGATGAGCAGTTCTTC
TRBV9	TRBJ2-5	many	-	CASSVAITVQETQYF	TGTGCCAGCAGCGTAGCTATTACAGTACAAGAGACCCAGTACTTC
TRBV24-1	TRBJ2-5	-	TRBD1	CATRRDSEETQYF	TGTGCCACCAGACGGGACAGCGAAGAGACCCAGTACTTC
TRBV20-1	TRBJ1-2	-	TRBD1	CSAARTGYYGYTF	TGCAGTGCCGCCCGGACAGGTTACTATGGCTACACCTTC
TRBV27	TRBJ2-7	many	TRBD1	CASAWTGGSYEQYF	TGTGCCAGCGCCTGGACAGGGGGAAGCTACGAGCAGTACTTC
TRBV10-3	TRBJ2-7	many	-	CAISAEQGPEQYF	TGTGCCATCAGTGCCGAACAGGGTCCCGAGCAGTACTTC
TRBV27	TRBJ2-7	many	TRBD1	CASSFWGQTYEQYF	TGTGCCAGCAGTTTTTGGGGACAGACCTACGAGCAGTACTTC
TRBV4-3	TRBJ2-1	many	-	CASSQDRVERTYNEQFF	TGCGCCAGCAGCCAAGATCGGGTTGAACGGACCTACAATGAGCAGTTCTTC
TRBV27	TRBJ1-1	many	-	CASSLAWRDTEAFF	TGTGCCAGCAGTTTGGCCTGGAGGGACACTGAAGCTTTCTTT
TRBV5-6	TRBJ2-1	many	-	CASSLANRDEQFF	TGTGCCAGCAGCTTGGCCAATAGGGATGAGCAGTTCTTC
TRBV14	TRBJ2-7	-	-	CASSPRQGGPSYEQYF	TGTGCCAGCAGCCCACGGCAAGGGGGGCCCTCCTACGAGCAGTACTTC